Following are 17 T cell receptor beta chains from one sample sequenced in a study of CD8+ T cells in alopecia areata. Extracted from the samples, RNA was reverse transcribed into cDNA to serve as the sequencing template. The repertoire was sequenced with immunoSEQ multiplex PCR; TCRdb's copy has only in-frame clones and lacks some. Counted here are almost 250,000 clones, roughly 69% occurring once; the ten biggest clones make up 1% to 1.5%. The sequences come from CD4+ T cells sorted from blood, collected at week 0. The receptors come from a human donor with alopecia areata.

The V and J genes are TRBV30 and TRBJ1-2; D gene unclear. From germline, CDR1 is GTSNPN and CDR2 SVGIG (reference sequence). CDR3 size: 13 residues. Trimming left V 0 bases short and J 5 bases short, with 10 bases between. CDR3 DNA sequence: TGTGCCTGGAGTGTCCGGACGGAATATGGCTACACCTTC. Protein: CAWSVRTEYGYTF.

In this sample, this clone turned up once. This rearrangement joins TRBV6-4 to TRBJ1-2, with D maybe TRBD1 (5 bases). Trimming pared 2 bases from V and 8 bases from J, leaving 12 bases between. The CDR3 has 13 residues. Germline loops: CDR1 MRHNA, CDR2 SNTAGT. This chain's CDR3 is CASSDGRGRGYTF. In nucleotides, the CDR3 is TGTGCCAGCAGTGACGGGAGGGGACGCGGCTACACCTTC.

The chain couples TRBV30 to TRBJ1-5; D perhaps matches TRBD1 (5 bases). Germline lookup yields CDR1 GTSNPN and CDR2 SVGIG (reference sequence). The germline V and J ends were trimmed by 0 bases and 6 bases, with 15 bases remaining between them. This CDR3 contains 15 residues. CDR3 in amino acids: CAWSVGVGDSQPQHF. The CDR3 DNA follows: TGTGCCTGGAGTGTGGGAGTGGGGGACTCTCAGCCCCAGCATTTT.

J is TRBJ2-3 and V is TRBV7-6; 8 nucleotides match TRBD1. With 5 bases clipped from V and 0 bases from J, the junction kept 4 bases outside the gene matches. Looked up from germline, CDR1 is SGHVS and CDR2 is FNYEAQ. The CDR3 runs 15 residues. The CDR3 loop reads CASSPWTGSTDTQYF. The CDR3, as DNA: TGTGCCAGCAGCCCCTGGACAGGGAGCACAGATACGCAGTATTTT.

V gene TRBV4-1 combines with J gene TRBJ1-6; D call uncertain. The germline CDR1 and CDR2 sequences are MGHRA and YSYEKL. V lost 4 bases to trimming and J lost 5 bases, with 3 bases between them. The CDR3 runs 12 residues. This chain's CDR3 is CASSPNNSPLHF. CDR3 coding DNA: TGCGCCAGCAGCCCCAATAATTCACCCCTCCACTTT.

The genes are TRBV10-3 and TRBJ2-1; D is ambiguous. CDR1 ENHRY and CDR2 SYGVKD come from the germline V gene. Trimming left V 4 bases short and J 7 bases short, with 5 bases between. This CDR3 contains 11 residues. Here the CDR3 reads CAISAGNEQFF. The CDR3 DNA sequence: TGTGCCATCAGTGCCGGTAATGAGCAGTTCTTC.

The CDR3 bases are TGTGCCAGCAGTCGACGGTCGGCCACCGGGGAGCTGTTTTTT. This encodes CASSRRSATGELFF. This chain links TRBV27 with TRBJ2-2, with no clear D. In germline, CDR1 is MNHEY, CDR2 SMNVEV (reference sequence). V dropped 5 bases and J dropped 4 bases, with 11 bases sitting between them. The CDR3 extends over 14 amino acids.

This clone came up a few times. This chain joins TRBV4-3 and TRBJ1-4; unclear D gene. CDR1 LGHNA and CDR2 YSLEER come from the germline V gene. The CDR3 is 13 amino acids. V dropped 0 bases and J dropped 8 bases, with 7 bases sitting between them. The DNA of the CDR3 is TGCGCCAGCAGCCAAGATTGGAGGGAAAAACTGTTTTTT. As protein: CASSQDWREKLFF.

The V and J genes are TRBV29-1 and TRBJ1-1; D unclear. V lost 4 bases to trimming and J lost 1 base, with 10 bases between them. Germline-derived CDR1 and CDR2 are SQVTM and ANQGSEA. This CDR3 has 13 residues. CDR3: CSVGGLENTEAFF. CDR3 sequence (DNA): TGCAGCGTTGGCGGCCTTGAGAACACTGAAGCTTTCTTT.

This clone occurred a few times. V and J are TRBV4-2 and TRBJ2-6, with D perhaps being TRBD1 or TRBD2 (7 bases each). There are 19 residues in the CDR3. The V end was cut by 4 bases, the J end by 0 bases, with 19 bases between. Germline V gene data show CDR1 as LGHNA and CDR2 as YNFKEQ. CDR3 nucleotide sequence: TGTGCCAGCAGCCCTACGCGGGGGACAGCAATCTCTGGGGCCAACGTCCTGACTTTC. Residues: CASSPTRGTAISGANVLTF.

The J gene is TRBJ1-6, the V gene TRBV7-2, with a tentative D call TRBD1 (5 bases). Trimming took 5 bases from V and 9 from J, leaving 17 bases between them. Germline values: CDR1 SGHTA, CDR2 FQGNSA. The CDR3 extends over 15 amino acids. CDR3 protein: CASSQDSPAGSPLHF. The CDR3 DNA is TGTGCCAGCAGCCAAGACAGCCCGGCGGGTTCACCCCTCCACTTT.

J is TRBJ2-5 and V is TRBV29-1, with 10 bases lining up with TRBD1. J was trimmed by 5 bases and V by 4 bases; bases with no gene match: 7. This CDR3 has 14 amino acids. Germline CDR1 is SQVTM and CDR2 is ANQGSEA. CDR3 coding DNA: TGCAGCGTTGTCGGGACAGGGGTCGGGGAGACCCAGTACTTC. Residues: CSVVGTGVGETQYF.

A single count supports this clone. The CDR3 reads CASRGQGKYNSPLHF. CDR3 bases: TGCGCCAGCAGGGGACAGGGGAAATATAATTCACCCCTCCACTTT. This chain connects TRBV10-2 to TRBJ1-6, with 10 bases lining up with TRBD1. CDR1 WSHSY and CDR2 SAAADI come from the germline V gene. This CDR3 is built from 15 residues. Unmatched junction bases numbered 3, after V lost 6 bases and J lost 4 bases.

V gene TRBV6-6 combines with J gene TRBJ1-2, with D maybe TRBD1 (5 bases). This CDR3 contains 12 residues. CDR1 and CDR2 from the germline V gene are MNHNY and SVGAGI (reference sequence). V was shortened by 5 bases and J by 3 bases, with 7 bases between the two germline ends. For the CDR3, the DNA is TGTGCCAGCAGTCTGACAGACTATGGCTACACCTTC. Translation: CASSLTDYGYTF.

This rearrangement joins TRBV18 to TRBJ2-5, with 9 nucleotides matching TRBD1. The V gene's germline CDR1 is KGHSH and CDR2 LQKENI. V shed 3 bases and J 3 bases; nucleotides not matched to a gene: 5. CDR3 length: 15 amino acids. CDR3 protein: CASSPPDRGEETQYF. Here the CDR3 DNA reads TGTGCCAGCTCACCCCCCGACAGGGGGGAAGAGACCCAGTACTTC.

J is TRBJ1-2 and V is TRBV29-1; perhaps TRBD1 as D (5 bases). The CDR3 contains 14 residues. Germline V CDR1 and CDR2: SQVTM, ANQGSEA. Trimming removed 7 bases from V and 2 bases from J, with 17 bases in between. The CDR3 here is CSALSGTVNYGYTF. For the CDR3, the DNA is TGCAGCGCCCTGTCCGGGACGGTGAACTATGGCTACACCTTC.

This clone was found once. The chain links TRBV4-1 to TRBJ2-7, with 7 nucleotides matching TRBD2. From germline, CDR1 is MGHRA and CDR2 YSYEKL. This CDR3 has 16 residues. V lost 0 bases to trimming and J lost 4 bases; unmatched junction nucleotides: 9. Here the CDR3 DNA reads TGCGCCAGCAGCCAAGATCTTAGCACTAGCGCGTACGAGCAGTACTTC. It codes for CASSQDLSTSAYEQYF.